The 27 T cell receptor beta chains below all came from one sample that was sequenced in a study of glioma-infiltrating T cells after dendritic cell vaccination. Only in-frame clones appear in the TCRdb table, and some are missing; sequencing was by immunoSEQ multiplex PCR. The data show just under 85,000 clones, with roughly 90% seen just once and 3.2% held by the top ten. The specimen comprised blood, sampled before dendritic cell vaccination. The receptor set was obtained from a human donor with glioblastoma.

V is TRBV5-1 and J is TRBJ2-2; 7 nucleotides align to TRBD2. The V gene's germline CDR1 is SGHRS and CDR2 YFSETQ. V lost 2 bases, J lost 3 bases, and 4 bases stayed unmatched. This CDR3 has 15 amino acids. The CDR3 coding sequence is TGCGCCAGCAGCTTCCGGGGGGACTACACCGGGGAGCTGTTTTTT. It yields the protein CASSFRGDYTGELFF. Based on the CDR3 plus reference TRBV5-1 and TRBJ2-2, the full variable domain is KAGVTQTPRYLIKTRGQQVTLSCSPISGHRSVSWYQQTPGQGLQFLFEYFSETQRNKGNFPGRFSGRQFSNSRSEMNVSTLELGDSALYLCASSFRGDYTGELFFGEGSRLTVL.

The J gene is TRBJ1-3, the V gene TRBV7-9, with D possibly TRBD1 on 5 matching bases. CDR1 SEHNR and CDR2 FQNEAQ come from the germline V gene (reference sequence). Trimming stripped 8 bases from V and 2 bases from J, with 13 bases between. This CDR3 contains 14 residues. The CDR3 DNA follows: TGTGCCAGCGGCCGGGCAGGGACTGGAAACACCATATATTTT. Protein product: CASGRAGTGNTIYF.

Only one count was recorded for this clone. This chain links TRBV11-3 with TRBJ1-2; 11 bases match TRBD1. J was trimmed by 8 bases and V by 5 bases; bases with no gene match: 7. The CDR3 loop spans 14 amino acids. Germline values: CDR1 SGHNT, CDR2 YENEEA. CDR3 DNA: TGTGCCAGCAGCCCTGGACAGGGGGCTTCAGGCTACACCTTC. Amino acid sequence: CASSPGQGASGYTF.

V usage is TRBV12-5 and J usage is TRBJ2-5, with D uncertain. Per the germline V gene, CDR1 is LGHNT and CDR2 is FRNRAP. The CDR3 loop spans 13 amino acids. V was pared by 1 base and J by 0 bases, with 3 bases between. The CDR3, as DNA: TGTGCTAGTGGTTTGGACAACCAAGAGACCCAGTACTTC. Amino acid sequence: CASGLDNQETQYF. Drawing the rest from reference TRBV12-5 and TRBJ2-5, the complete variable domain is DARVTQTPRHKVTEMGQEVTMRCQPILGHNTVFWYRQTMMQGLELLAYFRNRAPLDDSGMPKDRFSAEMPDATLATLKIQPSEPRDSAVYFCASGLDNQETQYFGPGTRLLVL.

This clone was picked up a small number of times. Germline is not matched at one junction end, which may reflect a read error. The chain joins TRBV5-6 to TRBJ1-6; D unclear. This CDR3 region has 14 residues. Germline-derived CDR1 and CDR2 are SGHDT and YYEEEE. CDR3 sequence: CASSLDSYNSPLHF. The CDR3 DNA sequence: TGTGCCAGCAGCTTGGACTCCTATAATTCCCCCCTCCACTTT.

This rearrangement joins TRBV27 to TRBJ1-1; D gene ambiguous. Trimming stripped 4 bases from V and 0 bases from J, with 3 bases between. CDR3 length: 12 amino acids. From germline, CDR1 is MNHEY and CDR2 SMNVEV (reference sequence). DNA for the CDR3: TGTGCCAGCAGTTCCGTGAACACTGAAGCTTTCTTT. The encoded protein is CASSSVNTEAFF.

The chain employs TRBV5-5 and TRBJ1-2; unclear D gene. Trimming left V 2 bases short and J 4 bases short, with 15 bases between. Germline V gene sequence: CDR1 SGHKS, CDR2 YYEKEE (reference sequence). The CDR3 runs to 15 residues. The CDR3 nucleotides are TGTGCCAGCAGCTTCGGGCAGGACTCATTCTATGGCTACACCTTC. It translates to CASSFGQDSFYGYTF. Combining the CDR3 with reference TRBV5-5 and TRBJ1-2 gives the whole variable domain DAGVTQSPTHLIKTRGQQVTLRCSPISGHKSVSWYQQVLGQGPQFIFQYYEKEERGRGNFPDRFSARQFPNYSSELNVNALLLGDSALYLCASSFGQDSFYGYTFGSGTRLTVV.

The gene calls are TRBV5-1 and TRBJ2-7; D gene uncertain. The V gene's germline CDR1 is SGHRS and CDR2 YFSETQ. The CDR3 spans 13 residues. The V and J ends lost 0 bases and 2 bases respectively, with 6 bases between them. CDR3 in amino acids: CASSLDSTYEQYF. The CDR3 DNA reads TGCGCCAGCAGCTTGGACAGTACCTACGAGCAGTACTTC.

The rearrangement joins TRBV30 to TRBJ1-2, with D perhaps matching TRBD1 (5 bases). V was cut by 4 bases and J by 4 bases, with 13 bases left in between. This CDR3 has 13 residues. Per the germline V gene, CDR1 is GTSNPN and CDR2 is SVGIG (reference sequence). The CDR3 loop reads CAWTVGHPYGYTF. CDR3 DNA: TGTGCCTGGACCGTAGGACATCCCTATGGCTACACCTTC.

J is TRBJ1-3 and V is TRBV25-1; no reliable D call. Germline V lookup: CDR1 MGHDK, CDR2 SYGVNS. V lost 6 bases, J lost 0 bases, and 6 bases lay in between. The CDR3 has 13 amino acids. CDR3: CASRTGSGNTIYF. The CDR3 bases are TGTGCCAGCAGGACGGGCTCTGGAAACACCATATATTTT.

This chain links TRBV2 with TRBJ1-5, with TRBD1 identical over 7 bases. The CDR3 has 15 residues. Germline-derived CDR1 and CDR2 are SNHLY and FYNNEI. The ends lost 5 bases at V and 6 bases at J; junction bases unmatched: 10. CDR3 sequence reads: CASSRTGDQTQPQHF. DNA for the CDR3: TGTGCCAGCAGTCGTACAGGGGATCAGACTCAGCCCCAGCATTTT. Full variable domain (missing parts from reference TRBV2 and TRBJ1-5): EPEVTQTPSHQVTQMGQEVILRCVPISNHLYFYWYRQILGQKVEFLVSFYNNEISEKSEIFDDQFSVERPDGSNFTLKIRSTKLEDSAMYFCASSRTGDQTQPQHFGDGTRLSIL.

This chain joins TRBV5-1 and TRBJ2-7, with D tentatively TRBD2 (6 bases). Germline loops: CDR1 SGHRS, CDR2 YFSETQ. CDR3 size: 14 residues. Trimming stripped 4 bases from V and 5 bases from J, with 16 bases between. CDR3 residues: CASSPQGLNNEQYF. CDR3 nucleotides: TGCGCCAGCAGCCCTCAGGGACTCAACAACGAGCAGTACTTC.

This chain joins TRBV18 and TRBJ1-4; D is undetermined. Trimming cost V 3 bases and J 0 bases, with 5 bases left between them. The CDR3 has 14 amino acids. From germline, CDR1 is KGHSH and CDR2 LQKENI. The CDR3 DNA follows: TGTGCCAGCTCACCCGGTACAACTAATGAAAAACTGTTTTTT. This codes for CASSPGTTNEKLFF.

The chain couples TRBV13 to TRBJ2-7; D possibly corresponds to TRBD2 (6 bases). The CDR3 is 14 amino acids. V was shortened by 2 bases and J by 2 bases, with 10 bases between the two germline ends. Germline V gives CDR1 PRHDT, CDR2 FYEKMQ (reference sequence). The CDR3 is CASSLYGEAYEQYF. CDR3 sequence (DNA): TGTGCCAGCAGCTTATACGGGGAGGCCTACGAGCAGTACTTC.

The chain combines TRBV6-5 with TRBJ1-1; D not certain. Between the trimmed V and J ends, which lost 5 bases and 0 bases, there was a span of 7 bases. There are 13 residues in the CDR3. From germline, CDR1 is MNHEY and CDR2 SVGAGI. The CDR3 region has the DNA TGTGCCAGCAGTAAAACGGTGAACACTGAAGCTTTCTTT. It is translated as CASSKTVNTEAFF.

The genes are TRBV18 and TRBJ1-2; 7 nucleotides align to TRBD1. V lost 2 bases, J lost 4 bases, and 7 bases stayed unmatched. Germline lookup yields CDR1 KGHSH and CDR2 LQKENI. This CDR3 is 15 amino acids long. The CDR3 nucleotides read TGTGCCAGCTCACCAGAGACAGGGCCAGGCTATGGCTACACCTTC. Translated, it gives CASSPETGPGYGYTF. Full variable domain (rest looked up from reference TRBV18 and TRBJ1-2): NAGVMQNPRHLVRRRGQEARLRCSPMKGHSHVYWYRQLPEEGLKFMVYLQKENIIDESGMPKERFSAEFPKEGPSILRIQQVVRGDSAAYFCASSPETGPGYGYTFGSGTRLTVV.

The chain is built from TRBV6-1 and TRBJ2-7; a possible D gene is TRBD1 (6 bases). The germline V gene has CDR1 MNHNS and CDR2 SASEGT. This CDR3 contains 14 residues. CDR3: CATLDSQRSYEQYF. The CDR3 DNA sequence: TGTGCTACCCTGGACAGCCAGAGATCCTACGAGCAGTACTTC.

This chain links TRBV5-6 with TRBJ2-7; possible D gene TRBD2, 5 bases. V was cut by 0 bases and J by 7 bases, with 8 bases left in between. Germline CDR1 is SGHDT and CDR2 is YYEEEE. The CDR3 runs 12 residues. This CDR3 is CASSLAGLEQYF. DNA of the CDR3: TGTGCCAGCAGCTTGGCTGGACTGGAGCAGTACTTC.

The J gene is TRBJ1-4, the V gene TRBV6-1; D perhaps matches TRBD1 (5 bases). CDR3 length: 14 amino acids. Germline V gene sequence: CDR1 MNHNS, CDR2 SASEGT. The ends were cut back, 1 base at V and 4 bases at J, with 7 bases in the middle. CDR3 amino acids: CASSEGGGNEKLFF. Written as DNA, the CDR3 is TGTGCCAGCAGTGAAGGGGGGGGTAATGAAAAACTGTTTTTT.

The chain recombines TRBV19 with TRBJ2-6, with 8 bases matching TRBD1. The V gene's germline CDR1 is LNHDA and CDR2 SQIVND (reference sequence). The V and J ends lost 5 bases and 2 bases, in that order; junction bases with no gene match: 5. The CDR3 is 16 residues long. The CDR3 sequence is CASSGTGSTGANVLTF. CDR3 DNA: TGTGCCAGTAGTGGGACAGGCTCGACTGGGGCCAACGTCCTGACTTTC.

The CDR3 is CASSRSGTGGETQYF. The CDR3 nucleotides read TGTGCCAGCAGCCGATCCGGGACAGGGGGGGAGACCCAGTACTTC. The chain links TRBV7-9 to TRBJ2-5, with 11 positions matching TRBD1. J lost 5 bases, V lost 5 bases, and 7 bases had no gene match. In germline, CDR1 is SEHNR, CDR2 FQNEAQ (reference sequence). The CDR3 runs 15 residues. The full variable domain, its missing parts supplied by reference TRBV7-9 and TRBJ2-5, is DTGVSQNPRHKITKRGQNVTFRCDPISEHNRLYWYRQTLGQGPEFLTYFQNEAQLEKSRLLSDRFSAERPKGSFSTLEIQRTEQGDSAMYLCASSRSGTGGETQYFGPGTRLLVL.

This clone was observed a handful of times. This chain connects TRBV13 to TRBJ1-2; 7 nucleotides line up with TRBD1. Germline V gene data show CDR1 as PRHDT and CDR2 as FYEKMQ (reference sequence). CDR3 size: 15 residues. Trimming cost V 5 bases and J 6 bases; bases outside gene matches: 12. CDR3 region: CASSSGWRTGNGYTF. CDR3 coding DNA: TGTGCCAGCAGCAGTGGGTGGCGGACAGGTAATGGCTACACCTTC.

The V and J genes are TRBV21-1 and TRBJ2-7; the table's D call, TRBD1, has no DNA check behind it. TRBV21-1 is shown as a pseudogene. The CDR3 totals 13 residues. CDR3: CASIKTGRYEQYF. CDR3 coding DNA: TGTGCCAGCATCAAAACAGGCCGGTACGAGCAGTACTTC.

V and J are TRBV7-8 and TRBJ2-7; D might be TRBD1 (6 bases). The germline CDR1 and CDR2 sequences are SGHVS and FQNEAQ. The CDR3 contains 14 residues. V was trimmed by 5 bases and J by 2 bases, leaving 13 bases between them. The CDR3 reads CASSTGTSTYEQYF. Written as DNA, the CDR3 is TGTGCCAGCAGCACCGGGACATCCACCTACGAGCAGTACTTC.

DNA of the CDR3: TGTGCCAGCACACTCAAGGGGCCCCCAAACGGGGAGCTGTTTTTT. Protein sequence: CASTLKGPPNGELFF. The chain joins TRBV7-9 to TRBJ2-2; maybe TRBD1 (5 bases). V gave up 7 bases and J gave up 7 bases, with 19 bases separating them. The V gene's germline CDR1 is SEHNR and CDR2 FQNEAQ (reference sequence). The CDR3 contains 15 residues.

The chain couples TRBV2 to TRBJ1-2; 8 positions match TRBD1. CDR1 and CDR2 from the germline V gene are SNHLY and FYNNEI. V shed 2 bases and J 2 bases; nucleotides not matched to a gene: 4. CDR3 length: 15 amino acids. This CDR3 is CASSELQGANYGYTF. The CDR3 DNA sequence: TGTGCCAGCAGTGAACTGCAGGGGGCAAACTATGGCTACACCTTC.

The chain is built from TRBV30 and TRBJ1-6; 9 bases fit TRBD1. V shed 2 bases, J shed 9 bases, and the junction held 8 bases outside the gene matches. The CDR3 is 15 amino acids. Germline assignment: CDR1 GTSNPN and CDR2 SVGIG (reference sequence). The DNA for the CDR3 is TGTGCCTGGAGTTGGACAGGGGAGTGGGGTTCACCCCTCCACTTT. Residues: CAWSWTGEWGSPLHF. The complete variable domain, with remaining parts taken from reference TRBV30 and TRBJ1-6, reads SQTIHQWPATLVQPVGSPLSLECTVEGTSNPNLYWYRQAAGRGLQLLFYSVGIGQISSEVPQNLSASRPQDRQFILSSKKLLLSDSGFYLCAWSWTGEWGSPLHFGNGTRLTVT.